The 21 T cell receptor beta chains below all came from one sample that was sequenced in a study of Graves' ophthalmopathy and Graves' hyperthyroidism. Amplified TCR beta CDR3 regions were obtained using RNA transcripts as template. Second-round multiplex PCR followed a first-round RT-PCR using HTBI primers. From the multiplex PCR reads, TCRdb called clonotypes with MiXCR, one entry per CDR3 protein. The sample contains hundreds of thousands of distinct CDR3 sequences, about a fifth of which appear only once. The source material was peripheral blood. Receptors originate from a woman aged 18 to 35 with stable Graves' hyperthyroidism. Some clones in this sample may be carry-over from other donors' samples.

The V call is TRBV12-3 or TRBV12-4, the J call TRBJ1-2; D uncertain. The V and J ends lost 5 bases and 8 bases respectively, with 18 bases between them. This CDR3 contains 14 residues. CDR3 bases: TGTGCCAGCAGTGGAGACGGCAGTTTTGGCGGCTACACCTTC. Amino acids: CASSGDGSFGGYTF.

This clonotype was detected many times. The chain employs TRBV29-1 and TRBJ1-2, with TRBD1 matching over 7 bases. CDR1 SQVTM and CDR2 ANQGSEA come from the germline V gene. This CDR3 has 13 amino acids. The V gene end was trimmed by 2 bases and the J gene end by 6 bases; junction bases not matched to a gene: 6. The CDR3 reads CSVERGGGDGYTF. The CDR3 nucleotides read TGCAGCGTTGAAAGGGGAGGGGGCGATGGCTACACCTTC.

This clonotype has at least ten counts. CDR3 coding DNA: TGTGCCAGCAGGTCCCCCGGAAATAATTCACCCCTCCACTTT. Residues: CASRSPGNNSPLHF. This sequence joins TRBV7-2 and TRBJ1-6, with unresolved D. Trimming pared 6 bases from V and 5 bases from J, leaving 11 bases between. Germline lookup yields CDR1 SGHTA and CDR2 FQGNSA. The CDR3 is 14 residues long.

Comments on this clonotype: The CDR3 does not close with the conserved phenylalanine or tryptophan, likely indicating a read error. V and J are TRBV6-1 and TRBJ1-5; possibly TRBD1 for D (5 bases). This CDR3 has 17 amino acids. Trimming took 4 bases from V and 0 from J, leaving 16 bases between them. CDR1 is MNHNS and CDR2 is SASEGT in the germline V gene. The CDR3 nucleotides read TGTGCCAGCAGTGCCCGACCGCCGACAGATAGCAATCAGCCCCAGCATGTT. Protein sequence: CASSARPPTDSNQPQHV.

This clonotype was recorded at least ten times. V gene TRBV7-8 combines with J gene TRBJ1-1; tentatively, D is TRBD1 (5 bases). The V and J ends lost 5 bases and 4 bases respectively, with 17 bases between them. The germline gives CDR1 SGHVS, CDR2 FQNEAQ. CDR3 size: 15 residues. This chain's CDR3 is CASSLQSGPGTEAFF. The CDR3 region has the DNA TGTGCCAGCAGCCTACAATCAGGGCCGGGCACTGAAGCTTTCTTT.

This rearrangement joins TRBV24-1 to TRBJ2-2; D gene uncertain. The length of the CDR3 is 12 residues. Germline lookup yields CDR1 KGHDR and CDR2 SFDVKD. The V end was cut by 9 bases, the J end by 3 bases, with 7 bases between. This CDR3 reads CATGYYTGELFF. In DNA form, the CDR3 reads TGTGCCACCGGATATTACACCGGGGAGCTGTTTTTT.

The chain is built from TRBV12-3 or TRBV12-4 and TRBJ2-7, with no clear D. Trimming stripped 3 bases from V and 10 bases from J, with 25 bases between. This CDR3 comprises 16 residues. The CDR3 here is CASSLFEGPQPLDQYF. CDR3 DNA sequence: TGTGCCAGCAGTTTGTTTGAAGGACCGCAACCTTTAGATCAGTACTTC.

About this clonotype itself: Given a much more abundant clone one base away, this may be a read error. The chain links TRBV19 to TRBJ1-5; D gene unclear. V was pared by 6 bases and J by 5 bases, with 17 bases between. The germline V gene encodes CDR1 LNHDA and CDR2 SQIVND (reference sequence). CDR3 length: 15 residues. The CDR3 sequence: CASRKAVGGDQPQHF. CDR3 sequence (DNA): TGTGCCAGTAGGAAGGCGGTCGGCGGCGATCAGCCCCAGCATTTT.

This clonotype was counted at least ten times. This sequence joins TRBV7-2 and TRBJ2-2; TRBD1 or TRBD2 may be the D gene (5 bases each). V lost 4 bases to trimming and J lost 5 bases, with 14 bases between them. The CDR3 sequence is 15 residues long. Germline-derived CDR1 and CDR2 are SGHTA and FQGNSA. This chain's CDR3 is CASSSSAWGTGELFF. The CDR3 DNA reads TGTGCCAGCAGCTCCTCGGCCTGGGGGACCGGGGAGCTGTTTTTT.

This clonotype was found a few times. V and J are TRBV29-1 and TRBJ2-3; 9 nucleotides agree with TRBD2. The CDR3 is made up of 15 amino acids. The germline CDR1 and CDR2 sequences are SQVTM and ANQGSEA. The V segment lost 3 bases and the J segment 4 bases; nucleotides outside the gene matches: 8. The CDR3 region has the DNA TGCAGCGTTGAGTGGGTAGCGGGAGTCCCAGATACGCAGTATTTT. This codes for CSVEWVAGVPDTQYF.

This clonotype was seen ten or more times. The chain couples TRBV28 to TRBJ2-7; 9 nucleotides match TRBD2. Germline CDR1 is MDHEN and CDR2 is SYDVKM. With V trimmed by 4 bases and J by 7 bases, 14 bases remained unmatched. The CDR3 length is 16 residues. The CDR3: CASSSNNPRRGGEQYF. As DNA, the CDR3 is TGTGCCAGCAGTTCCAATAACCCCCGGCGGGGGGGGGAGCAGTACTTC.

This clonotype turned up a few times. The V call is TRBV30, the J call TRBJ2-2; D gene unclear. Germline V gene data show CDR1 as GTSNPN and CDR2 as SVGIG (reference sequence). The CDR3 covers 16 residues. V was cut by 2 bases and J by 4 bases, with 17 bases left in between. CDR3 DNA: TGTGCCTGGAGTACTCAGACGGTCCGCTCCACCGGGGAGCTGTTTTTT. Its protein is CAWSTQTVRSTGELFF.

This clonotype showed up many times. The chain has TRBV27 and TRBJ2-5; D remains ambiguous. CDR3 size: 14 residues. The V gene's germline CDR1 is MNHEY and CDR2 SMNVEV (reference sequence). The germline V and J ends were trimmed by 6 bases and 0 bases, with 11 bases remaining between them. CDR3 sequence reads: CASSPSEHQETQYF. The CDR3 DNA sequence: TGTGCCAGCAGCCCCTCAGAGCACCAAGAGACCCAGTACTTC.

The sample holds many counts of this clonotype. The rearrangement joins TRBV12-3 or TRBV12-4 to TRBJ1-1, with TRBD1 identical over 7 bases. Trimming removed 8 bases from V and 11 bases from J; junction bases left unmatched: 14. CDR3 length: 13 amino acids. Written as DNA, the CDR3 is TGTGCCAGCCAGGGGGGGGCCGGGTTGGGCGCTTTCTTT. It yields the protein CASQGGAGLGAFF.

This clonotype was observed many times. The chain employs TRBV11-1 and TRBJ2-5; TRBD1 aligns across 8 bases. CDR1 and CDR2 from the germline V gene are SGHAT and FQDESV (reference sequence). J lost 5 bases, V lost 5 bases, and 16 bases had no gene match. The CDR3 runs to 17 residues. The CDR3 nucleotides are TGTGCCAGCAGCACTGAGGGTTGGACAGGGAGGTTGGAGACCCAGTACTTC. This codes for CASSTEGWTGRLETQYF. Filled out from reference TRBV11-1 and TRBJ2-5, the complete variable domain reads EAEVAQSPRYKITEKSQAVAFWCDPISGHATLYWYRQILGQGPELLVQFQDESVVDDSQLPKDRFSAERLKGVDSTLKIQPAELGDSAMYLCASSTEGWTGRLETQYFGPGTRLLVL.

This clonotype has ten or more counts. This chain joins TRBV12-3 or TRBV12-4 and TRBJ2-7, with D possibly called TRBD1 or TRBD2 (5 bases each). Trimming removed 2 bases at V and 2 bases at J, with 13 bases between. This CDR3 has 15 amino acids. The CDR3 DNA reads TGTGCCAGCAGTTTACTCTCAGGGAGCACCTACGAGCAGTACTTC. Protein product: CASSLLSGSTYEQYF.

This clonotype showed up just a few times. This sequence joins TRBV2 and TRBJ2-5; D unclear. V lost 8 bases and J lost 5, with 12 bases in between. Germline CDR1 reads SNHLY; CDR2 reads FYNNEI. CDR3 length: 12 amino acids. In DNA, the CDR3 is TGTGCCAGCGGATATAGCCGGGAGACCCAGTACTTC. Its protein product is CASGYSRETQYF. The full variable domain, completed using reference TRBV2 and TRBJ2-5, is EPEVTQTPSHQVTQMGQEVILRCVPISNHLYFYWYRQILGQKVEFLVSFYNNEISEKSEIFDDQFSVERPDGSNFTLKIRSTKLEDSAMYFCASGYSRETQYFGPGTRLLVL.

This chain connects TRBV6-5 to TRBJ1-5; 9 bases match TRBD1. The CDR3 extends over 14 amino acids. Per germline, CDR1 MNHEY and CDR2 SVGAGI. The trim removed 7 bases at V and 4 bases at J, leaving 5 bases unmatched. The CDR3 sequence is CASNWDRANQPQHF. CDR3 nucleotides: TGTGCCAGCAATTGGGACAGGGCTAATCAGCCCCAGCATTTT.

The rearrangement joins TRBV6-2 or TRBV6-3 to TRBJ2-7; the D is unclear. Germline values: CDR1 MNHEY, CDR2 SVGEGT. V gave up 0 bases and J gave up 1 base, with 13 bases separating them. CDR3 size: 16 residues. CDR3 coding DNA: TGTGCCAGCAGTTACTCTAGAGAATTTGCGTCCTACGAGCAGTACTTC. Translation: CASSYSREFASYEQYF.

In its sample, this clonotype was seen many times. The J gene is TRBJ1-1, the V gene TRBV7-2; D not certain. The V gene's germline CDR1 is SGHTA and CDR2 FQGNSA. CDR3 length: 15 amino acids. Trimming cost V 0 bases and J 4 bases, with 12 bases left between them. The CDR3 nucleotides read TGTGCCAGCAGCTTAGCGACTGTCAGTGGCACTGAAGCTTTCTTT. This gives the protein CASSLATVSGTEAFF.

At least ten counts were recorded for this clonotype. The V gene is TRBV7-2, the J gene TRBJ2-7, with 8 bases lining up with TRBD2. Germline values: CDR1 SGHTA, CDR2 FQGNSA. The CDR3 extends over 14 amino acids. V lost 5 bases and J lost 2; bases outside the gene matches: 5. Here the CDR3 DNA reads TGTGCCAGCAGCCAGGTAGCGGGACCCTACGAGCAGTACTTC. It is translated as CASSQVAGPYEQYF.